This note documents a single T cell receptor (beta chain) sequence. The antigen this receptor binds is unknown. Base qualities are not provided; no much larger clone lies one nucleotide away. CDR3 length: 18 amino acids, cysteine to phenylalanine. The CDR3 DNA has 54 bases and is translated from base 1. From the germline V gene (reference sequence), CDR1 is LGHDT and CDR2 is YNNKEL. After removal of 6 bases from V and 2 bases from J, the junction retains 10 bases not matched to a gene. The collaborating institutions used their own protocols to collect whole blood in K2EDTA tubes. For TCRbeta analysis, collaborators shipped samples in one of three forms: frozen whole blood, isolated PBMCs, or DNA extracted from either of those sample types. This sample is part of a study of blood T cell repertoires in COVID-19 (dated by TCRdb to about 2020). In terms of the full investigation: Collaborator samples came from the United States, Italy and Spain and covered acute and convalescent phases of COVID-19. The dataset comprised deeply sampled blood TCRbeta repertoires from subjects exposed to, actively infected with, or recovered from COVID-19. The repertoires were released in a freely available public database intended as a resource for research on the immune response to SARS-CoV-2. The prospective study material was composed of cDNA or gDNA derived from T cells, B-cell-depleted T cells, or PBMCs. The samples were drawn from the first 160 participants of the ongoing ImmuneRACE study and from under 1,500 subjects provided by 6 global collaborators. Where available, HLA class I and class II types were obtained from metadata supplied by the sample provider rather than from assay-based typing. Nearly every sample came with metadata listing a de-identified subject ID, COVID-19 status, age in years and sex. The research as a whole found: Clinical and demographic metadata were provided uncurated, with the amount varying by source and participant.

TCRbeta CDR3 regions were amplified from genomic DNA by means of the immunoSEQ Assay, a bias-controlled multiplex PCR. For the original study's pipeline: Within the assay, amplification of reference gene primers was used to estimate how many nucleated cells each sample contained. Sequence reads were collapsed and filtered to measure the absolute abundance of every unique TCRbeta CDR3 rearrangement. Productive Simpson clonality was computed per sample as the square root of Simpson's diversity index over productive rearrangements. What TCRdb holds here is the immuneACCESS table cut down to in-frame rearrangements. Part of the clones is not present; checked against another copy, under half of the missing clones reflect an unresolved V gene, and the others are unexplained. V and J calls and clone size are those listed in that table; D and trimming were worked out from the DNA. The sample contains around 150,000 clones, roughly 90% of them found a single time. Clones ranked in the top ten supply roughly a tenth of the sample.

The rearranged segments are TRBV3-1 (or the pseudogene TRBV3-2) and TRBJ2-2; 12 nucleotides in the junction match TRBD1. Sequenced: peripheral blood. The TCR originated in a man aged 45-65 years with active or convalescent COVID-19. The CDR3 protein sequence reads: CASSRDRGLVVNTGELFF. The DNA sequence reads TGTGCCAGCAGTCGGGACAGGGGGCTAGTTGTCAACACCGGGGAGCTGTTTTTT.